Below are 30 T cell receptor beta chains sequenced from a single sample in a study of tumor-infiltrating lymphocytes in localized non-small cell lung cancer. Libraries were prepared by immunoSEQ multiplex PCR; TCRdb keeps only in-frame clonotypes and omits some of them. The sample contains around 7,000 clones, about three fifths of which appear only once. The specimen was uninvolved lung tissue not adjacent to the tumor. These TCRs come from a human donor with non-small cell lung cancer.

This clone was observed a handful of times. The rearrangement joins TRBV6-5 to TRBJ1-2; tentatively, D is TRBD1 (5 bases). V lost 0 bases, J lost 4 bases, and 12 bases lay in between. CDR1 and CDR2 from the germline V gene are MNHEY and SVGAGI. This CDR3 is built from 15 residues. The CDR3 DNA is TGTGCCAGCAGTTACTCGGGGGGGGACTCCTATGGCTACACCTTC. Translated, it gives CASSYSGGDSYGYTF.

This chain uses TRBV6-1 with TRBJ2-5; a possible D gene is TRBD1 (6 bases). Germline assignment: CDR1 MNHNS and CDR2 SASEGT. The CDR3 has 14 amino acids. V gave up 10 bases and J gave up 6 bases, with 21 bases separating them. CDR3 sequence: CANRDESSSQTQYF. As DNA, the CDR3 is TGTGCCAACAGGGATGAGAGCAGTTCGCAGACCCAGTACTTC.

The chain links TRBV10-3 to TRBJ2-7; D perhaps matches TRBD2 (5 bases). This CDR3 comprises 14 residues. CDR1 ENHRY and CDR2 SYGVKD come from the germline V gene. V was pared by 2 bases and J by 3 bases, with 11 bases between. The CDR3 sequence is CAISEGTGIYEQYF. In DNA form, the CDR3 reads TGTGCCATCAGTGAGGGTACGGGAATCTACGAGCAGTACTTC.

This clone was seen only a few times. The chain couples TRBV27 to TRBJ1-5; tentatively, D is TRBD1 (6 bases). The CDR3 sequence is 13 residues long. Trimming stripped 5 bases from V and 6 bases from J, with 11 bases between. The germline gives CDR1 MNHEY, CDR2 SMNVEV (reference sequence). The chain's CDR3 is CASSGGYSQPQHF. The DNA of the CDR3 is TGTGCCAGCAGTGGGGGCTACAGTCAGCCCCAGCATTTT.

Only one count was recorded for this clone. The CDR3: CAWIGHRSLSGNTIYF. For the CDR3, the DNA is TGTGCCTGGATAGGGCATCGGAGCCTCTCTGGAAACACCATATATTTT. The chain has TRBV30 and TRBJ1-3; D not resolved. V was trimmed by 4 bases and J by 0 bases, leaving 16 bases between them. The germline V gene has CDR1 GTSNPN and CDR2 SVGIG (reference sequence). The CDR3 contains 16 residues.

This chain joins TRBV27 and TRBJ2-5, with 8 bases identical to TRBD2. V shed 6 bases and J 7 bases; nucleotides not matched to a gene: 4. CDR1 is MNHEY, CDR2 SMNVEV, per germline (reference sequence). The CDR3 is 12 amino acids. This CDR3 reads CASRGLAGTQYF. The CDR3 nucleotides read TGTGCCAGCAGAGGACTAGCTGGGACCCAGTACTTC.

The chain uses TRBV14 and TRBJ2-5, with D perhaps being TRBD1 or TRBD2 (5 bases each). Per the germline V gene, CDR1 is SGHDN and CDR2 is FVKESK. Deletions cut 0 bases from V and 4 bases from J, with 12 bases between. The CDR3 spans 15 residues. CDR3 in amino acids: CASSQDREGPETQYF. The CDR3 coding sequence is TGTGCCAGCAGCCAAGATCGCGAGGGGCCAGAGACCCAGTACTTC. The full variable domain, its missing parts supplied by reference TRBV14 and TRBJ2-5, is EAGVTQFPSHSVIEKGQTVTLRCDPISGHDNLYWYRRVMGKEIKFLLHFVKESKQDESGMPNNRFLAERTGGTYSTLKVQPAELEDSGVYFCASSQDREGPETQYFGPGTRLLVL.

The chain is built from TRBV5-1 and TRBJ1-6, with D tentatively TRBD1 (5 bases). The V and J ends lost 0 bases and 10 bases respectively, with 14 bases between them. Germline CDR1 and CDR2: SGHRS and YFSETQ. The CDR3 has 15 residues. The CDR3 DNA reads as TGCGCCAGCAGCTTGGAGGGGAGGGGTTCGTCACCCCTCCACTTT. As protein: CASSLEGRGSSPLHF.

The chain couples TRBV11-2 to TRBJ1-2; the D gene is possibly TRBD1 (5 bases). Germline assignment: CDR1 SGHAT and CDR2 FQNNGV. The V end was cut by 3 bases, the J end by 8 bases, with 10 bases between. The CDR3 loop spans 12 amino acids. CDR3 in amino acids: CASSLIGGGYTF. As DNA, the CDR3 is TGTGCCAGCAGCTTGATTGGGGGAGGCTACACCTTC.

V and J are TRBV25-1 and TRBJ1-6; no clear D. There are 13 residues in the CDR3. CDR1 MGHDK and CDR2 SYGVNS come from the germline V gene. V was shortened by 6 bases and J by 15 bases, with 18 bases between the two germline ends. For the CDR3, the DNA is TGTGCCAGCAGCAATCCGAATCAGGCCAACCTCCACTTT. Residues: CASSNPNQANLHF. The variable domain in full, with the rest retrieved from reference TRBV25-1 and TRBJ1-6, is EADIYQTPRYLVIGTGKKITLECSQTMGHDKMYWYQQDPGMELHLIHYSYGVNSTEKGDLSSESTVSRIRTEHFPLTLESARPSHTSQYLCASSNPNQANLHFGNGTRLTVT.

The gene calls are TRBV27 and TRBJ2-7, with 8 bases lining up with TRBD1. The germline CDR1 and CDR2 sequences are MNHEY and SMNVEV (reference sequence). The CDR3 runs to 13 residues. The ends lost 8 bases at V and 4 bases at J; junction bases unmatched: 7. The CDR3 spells CASQRQGKYEQYF. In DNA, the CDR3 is TGTGCCAGCCAACGACAGGGGAAGTACGAGCAGTACTTC.

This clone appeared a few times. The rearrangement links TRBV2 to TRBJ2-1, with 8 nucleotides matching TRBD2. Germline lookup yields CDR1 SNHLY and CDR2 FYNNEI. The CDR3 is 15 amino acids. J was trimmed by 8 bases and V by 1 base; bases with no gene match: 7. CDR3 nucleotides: TGTGCCAGCAGTGAAGGTCGGGGGGGCGGCGATGAGCAGTTCTTC. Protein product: CASSEGRGGGDEQFF. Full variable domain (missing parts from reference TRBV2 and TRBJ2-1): EPEVTQTPSHQVTQMGQEVILRCVPISNHLYFYWYRQILGQKVEFLVSFYNNEISEKSEIFDDQFSVERPDGSNFTLKIRSTKLEDSAMYFCASSEGRGGGDEQFFGPGTRLTVL.

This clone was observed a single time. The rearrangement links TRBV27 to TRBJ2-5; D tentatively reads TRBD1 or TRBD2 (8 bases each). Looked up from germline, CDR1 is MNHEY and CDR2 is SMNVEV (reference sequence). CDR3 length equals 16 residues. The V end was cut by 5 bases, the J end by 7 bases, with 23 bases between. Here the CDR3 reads CASSPAGGQGMGTQYF. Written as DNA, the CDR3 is TGTGCCAGCAGTCCGGCGGGAGGACAGGGAATGGGGACCCAGTACTTC.

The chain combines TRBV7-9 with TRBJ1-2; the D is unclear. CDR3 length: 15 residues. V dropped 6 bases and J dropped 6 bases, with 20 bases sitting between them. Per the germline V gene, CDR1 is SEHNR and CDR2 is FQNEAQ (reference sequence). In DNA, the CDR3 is TGTGCCAGCAGGGGTCAACAGTCCCTTATCGATGGCTACACCTTC. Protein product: CASRGQQSLIDGYTF.

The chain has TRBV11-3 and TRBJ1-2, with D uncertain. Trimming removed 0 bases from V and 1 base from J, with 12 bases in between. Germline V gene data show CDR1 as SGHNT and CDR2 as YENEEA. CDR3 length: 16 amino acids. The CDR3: CASSLEGRGSNYGYTF. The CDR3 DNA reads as TGTGCCAGCAGCTTAGAAGGTCGCGGCAGTAACTATGGCTACACCTTC. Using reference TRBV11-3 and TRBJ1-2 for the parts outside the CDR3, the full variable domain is EAGVVQSPRYKIIEKKQPVAFWCNPISGHNTLYWYLQNLGQGPELLIRYENEEAVDDSQLPKDRFSAERLKGVDSTLKIQPAELGDSAVYLCASSLEGRGSNYGYTFGSGTRLTVV.

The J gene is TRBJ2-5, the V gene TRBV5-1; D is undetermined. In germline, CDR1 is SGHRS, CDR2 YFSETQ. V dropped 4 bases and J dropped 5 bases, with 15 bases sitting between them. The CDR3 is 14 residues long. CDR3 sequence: CASSPVATGETQYF. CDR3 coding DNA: TGCGCCAGCAGCCCGGTAGCTACTGGGGAGACCCAGTACTTC.

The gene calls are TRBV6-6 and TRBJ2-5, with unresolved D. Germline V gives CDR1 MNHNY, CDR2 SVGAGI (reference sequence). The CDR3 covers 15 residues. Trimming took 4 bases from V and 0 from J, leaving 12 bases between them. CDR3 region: CASSSPPEDQETQYF. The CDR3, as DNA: TGTGCCAGCAGTTCCCCACCGGAAGACCAAGAGACCCAGTACTTC.

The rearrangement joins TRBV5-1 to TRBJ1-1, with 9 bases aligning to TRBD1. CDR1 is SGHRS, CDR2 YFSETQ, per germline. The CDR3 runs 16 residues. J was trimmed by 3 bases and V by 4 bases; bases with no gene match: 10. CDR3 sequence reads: CASSLTGGAGDTEAFF. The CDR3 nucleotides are TGCGCCAGCAGCCTTACAGGGGGCGCAGGGGACACTGAAGCTTTCTTT.

CDR3 DNA: TGTGCCAGCAGACCCACCGGGACATTAGACACTGAAGCTTTCTTT. Protein product: CASRPTGTLDTEAFF. V is TRBV5-4 and J is TRBJ1-1, with D perhaps matching TRBD1 (6 bases). Germline V gives CDR1 SGHNT, CDR2 YYREEE (reference sequence). The CDR3 runs to 15 residues. V lost 5 bases to trimming and J lost 3 bases, with 17 bases between them.

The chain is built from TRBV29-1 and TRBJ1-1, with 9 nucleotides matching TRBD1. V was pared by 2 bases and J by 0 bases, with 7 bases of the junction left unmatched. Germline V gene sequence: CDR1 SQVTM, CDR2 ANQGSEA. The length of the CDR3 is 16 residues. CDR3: CSVERGQGIMNTEAFF. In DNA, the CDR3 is TGCAGCGTTGAACGCGGACAGGGGATCATGAACACTGAAGCTTTCTTT.

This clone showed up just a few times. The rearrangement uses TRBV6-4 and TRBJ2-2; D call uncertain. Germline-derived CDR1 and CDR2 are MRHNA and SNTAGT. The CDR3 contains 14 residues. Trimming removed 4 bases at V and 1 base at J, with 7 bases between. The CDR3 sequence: CASSASQNTGELFF. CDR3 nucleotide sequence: TGTGCCAGCAGTGCCTCCCAGAACACCGGGGAGCTGTTTTTT.

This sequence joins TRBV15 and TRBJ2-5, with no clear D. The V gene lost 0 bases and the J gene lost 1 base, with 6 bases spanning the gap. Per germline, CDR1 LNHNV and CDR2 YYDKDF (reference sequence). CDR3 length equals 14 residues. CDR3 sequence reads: CATSRDKAQETQYF. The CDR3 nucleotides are TGTGCCACCAGCAGAGATAAGGCCCAAGAGACCCAGTACTTC.

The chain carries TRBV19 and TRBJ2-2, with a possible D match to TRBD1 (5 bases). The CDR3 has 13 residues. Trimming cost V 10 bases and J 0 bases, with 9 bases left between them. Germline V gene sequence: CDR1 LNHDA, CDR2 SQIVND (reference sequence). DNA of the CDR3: TGTGCCATTCAAGGGGCGAACACCGGGGAGCTGTTTTTT. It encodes CAIQGANTGELFF.

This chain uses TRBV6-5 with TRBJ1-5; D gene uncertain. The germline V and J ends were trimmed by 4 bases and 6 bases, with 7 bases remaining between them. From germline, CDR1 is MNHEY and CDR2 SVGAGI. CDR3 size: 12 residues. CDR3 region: CASSLRGQPQHF. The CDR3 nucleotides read TGTGCCAGCAGTTTGCGCGGTCAGCCCCAGCATTTT.

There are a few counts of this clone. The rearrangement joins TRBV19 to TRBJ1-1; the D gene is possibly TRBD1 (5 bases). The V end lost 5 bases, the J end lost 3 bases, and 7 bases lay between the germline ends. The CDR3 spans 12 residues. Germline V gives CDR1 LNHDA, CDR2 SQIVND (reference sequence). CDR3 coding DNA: TGTGCCAGTAGTGCAGGGTACACTGAAGCTTTCTTT. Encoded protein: CASSAGYTEAFF.

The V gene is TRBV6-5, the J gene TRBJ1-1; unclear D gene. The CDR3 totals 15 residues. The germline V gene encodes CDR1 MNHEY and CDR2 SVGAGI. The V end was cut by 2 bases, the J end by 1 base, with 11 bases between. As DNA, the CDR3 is TGTGCCAGCAGTTACGAATCTAGGTCGAACACTGAAGCTTTCTTT. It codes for CASSYESRSNTEAFF.

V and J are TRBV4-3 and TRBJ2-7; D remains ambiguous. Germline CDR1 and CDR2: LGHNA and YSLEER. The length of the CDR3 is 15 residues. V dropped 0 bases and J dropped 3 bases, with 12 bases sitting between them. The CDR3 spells CASSQDTGSFYEQYF. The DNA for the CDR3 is TGCGCCAGCAGCCAAGATACCGGAAGCTTCTACGAGCAGTACTTC.

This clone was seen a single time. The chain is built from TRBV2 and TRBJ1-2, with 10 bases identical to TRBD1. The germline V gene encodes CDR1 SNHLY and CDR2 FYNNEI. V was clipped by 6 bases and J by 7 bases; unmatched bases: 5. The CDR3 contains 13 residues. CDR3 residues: CASSPGQGFGYTF. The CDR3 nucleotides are TGTGCCAGCAGCCCGGGACAGGGGTTTGGCTACACCTTC.

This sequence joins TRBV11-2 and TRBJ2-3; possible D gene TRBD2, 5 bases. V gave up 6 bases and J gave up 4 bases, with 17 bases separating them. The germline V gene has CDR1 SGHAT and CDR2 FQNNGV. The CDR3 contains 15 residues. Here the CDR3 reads CASSIAPNGADTQYF. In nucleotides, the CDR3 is TGTGCCAGCAGTATAGCCCCGAACGGGGCAGATACGCAGTATTTT.

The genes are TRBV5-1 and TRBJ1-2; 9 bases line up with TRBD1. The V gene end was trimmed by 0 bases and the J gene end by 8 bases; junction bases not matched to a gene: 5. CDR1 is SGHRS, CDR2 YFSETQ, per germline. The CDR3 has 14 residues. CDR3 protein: CASSLGTGGKGYTF. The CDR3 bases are TGCGCCAGCAGCTTGGGTACAGGGGGCAAGGGCTACACCTTC.